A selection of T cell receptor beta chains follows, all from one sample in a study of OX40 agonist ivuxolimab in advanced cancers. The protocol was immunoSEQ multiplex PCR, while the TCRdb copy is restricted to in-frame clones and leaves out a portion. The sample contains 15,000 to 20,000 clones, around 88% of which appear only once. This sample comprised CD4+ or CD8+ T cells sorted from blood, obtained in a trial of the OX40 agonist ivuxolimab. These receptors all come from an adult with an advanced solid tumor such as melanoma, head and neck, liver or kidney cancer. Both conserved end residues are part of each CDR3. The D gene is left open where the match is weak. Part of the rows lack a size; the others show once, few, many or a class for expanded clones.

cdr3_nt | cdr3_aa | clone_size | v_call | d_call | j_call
TGTGCCAGCAGCTTATCCGGGACTAGCGGTTTCTACGAGCAGTACTTC | CASSLSGTSGFYEQYF | - | TRBV5-4 | TRBD2 | TRBJ2-7
TGTGCCAGCAGCGCAGAAGGGACGGGATACAATGAGCAGTTCTTC | CASSAEGTGYNEQFF | - | TRBV9 | - | TRBJ2-1
TGTGCCAGCAGCTTAAAGGCAGCTAACTCTACGCAGTATTTT | CASSLKAANSTQYF | - | TRBV7-2 | - | TRBJ2-3
TGTGCCAGCAGCTTAGACAGTTTAGGGGAGACGCAGTATTTT | CASSLDSLGETQYF | once | TRBV7-9 | - | TRBJ2-3
TGTGCCAGCAGCCCCACGGGGGGGAACACTGAAGCTTTCTTT | CASSPTGGNTEAFF | - | TRBV9 | - | TRBJ1-1
TGTGCCAGCAGCCCAGGGACAGGGGGCCGCTACACCTTC | CASSPGTGGRYTF | - | TRBV5-5 | TRBD1 | TRBJ1-2
TGTGCCACCAGCAGAGCCCTGCGGGGGAATGAGCAGTTCTTC | CATSRALRGNEQFF | - | TRBV15 | TRBD2 | TRBJ2-1
TGTGCCAGCGGACCCCGGTTCTCTGGACAGGGGGCGGAGGACCAAGAGACCCAGTACTTC | CASGPRFSGQGAEDQETQYF | - | TRBV28 | TRBD1 | TRBJ2-5
TGTGCCAGCAGTCCGGGGGAGTTCTCCTACGAGCAGTACTTC | CASSPGEFSYEQYF | - | TRBV28 | - | TRBJ2-7
TGCGCCAGCAGCCAAGGACAGGGGGTAGACAATGAGCAGTTCTTC | CASSQGQGVDNEQFF | medium-sized | TRBV4-1 | TRBD1 | TRBJ2-1
TGTGCCTCCTCTAGCGGGGCCTCCTACGAGCAGTACTTC | CASSSGASYEQYF | - | TRBV13 | TRBD2 | TRBJ2-7
TGTGCCAGCAGCTTAGAATACAGGGTTGTTTTCGGGGCTGAAGCTTTCTTT | CASSLEYRVVFGAEAFF | few | TRBV7-8 | - | TRBJ1-1
TGTGCCAGCTCCAGACTAGCGGGGTACCAAGAGACCCAGTACTTC | CASSRLAGYQETQYF | - | TRBV18 | TRBD2 | TRBJ2-5
TGTGCCAGTAGGGTCGGGACCGGGGAGCTGTTTTTT | CASRVGTGELFF | - | TRBV19 | - | TRBJ2-2
TGTGCCAGCAGCCTAGGGTCAGTGGGACTAGCCGGGTACGAGCAGTACTTC | CASSLGSVGLAGYEQYF | once | TRBV4-2 | TRBD2 | TRBJ2-7
TGTGCCAGCAGTTCGATTACAGGGGATGAGCAGTTCTTC | CASSSITGDEQFF | - | TRBV27 | TRBD1 | TRBJ2-1
TGTGCCACCAGCAGAGATCATCCGGGGGCTAACACTGAAGCTTTCTTT | CATSRDHPGANTEAFF | - | TRBV15 | - | TRBJ1-1
TGTGCCAGCAGTGAATTGGAGGGGCGTTCGAGGAATGAGCAGTTCTTC | CASSELEGRSRNEQFF | - | TRBV25-1 | - | TRBJ2-1
TGTGCCAGCAGCTTAGGGACTAGCGGGACAACAGATACGCAGTATTTT | CASSLGTSGTTDTQYF | - | TRBV9 | TRBD2 | TRBJ2-3
TGTGCCAGCAGCTTTTTCATTAGCAATCAGCCCCAGCATTTT | CASSFFISNQPQHF | - | TRBV4-2 | - | TRBJ1-5
TGTGCCAGCAGCAGGGACAGGGGCACAGATACGCAGTATTTT | CASSRDRGTDTQYF | - | TRBV21-1 | - | TRBJ2-3
TGCGCCAGCAGCCAAGGGGACAGCCTGAACACTGAAGCTTTCTTT | CASSQGDSLNTEAFF | once | TRBV4-3 | TRBD1 | TRBJ1-1
TGTGCCAGCTCAGAGGGTGGGACCCAGTACTTC | CASSEGGTQYF | - | TRBV18 | - | TRBJ2-5
TGTGCCAGCAGCTTAATCCCACCGGCCGGAACCGGGGAGCTGTTTTTT | CASSLIPPAGTGELFF | - | TRBV7-9 | - | TRBJ2-2
TGCGCCAGCAGCCAAGAAACAGGGGGAGTCTATGGCTACACCTTC | CASSQETGGVYGYTF | - | TRBV4-1 | TRBD1 | TRBJ1-2
TGTGCCACCGGATGGTCCCAGTACTTC | CATGWSQYF | - | TRBV21-1 | - | TRBJ2-5
TGCAGCGTTAAGCGGGAGGGCTACAATGAGCAGTTCTTC | CSVKREGYNEQFF | - | TRBV29-1 | TRBD2 | TRBJ2-1
TGTGCCAGCAGTCCCCCGGGCTACGAGCAGTACTTC | CASSPPGYEQYF | once | TRBV28 | - | TRBJ2-7
TGTGCCAGCAGCCAAGACATGGCCGAGCAGTACTTC | CASSQDMAEQYF | - | TRBV4-2 | - | TRBJ2-7
TGTGCCAGCACCGAGGGTACTGAAGCTTTCTTT | CASTEGTEAFF | few | TRBV9 | - | TRBJ1-1
TGCGCCAGCAGCCAAGAAAGCGTTAACACTGAAGCTTTCTTT | CASSQESVNTEAFF | - | TRBV4-1 | - | TRBJ1-1
TGTGCCAGCAGCTTGGGGGGGAACACCGGGGAGCTGTTTTTT | CASSLGGNTGELFF | - | TRBV5-6 | - | TRBJ2-2
TGCGCCAGCAGCCAAGTAGGTGGAGGGGTCACTGAAGCTTTCTTT | CASSQVGGGVTEAFF | - | TRBV4-1 | - | TRBJ1-1
TGTGCCAGCAGCCAAACAACCGGGACTAGCGGGAGAGAGCAGTTCTTC | CASSQTTGTSGREQFF | - | TRBV27 | TRBD2 | TRBJ2-1
TGTGCCAGCAGACCCAGGACCATCGCCAGCAATCAGCCCCAGCATTTT | CASRPRTIASNQPQHF | - | TRBV7-8 | - | TRBJ1-5
TGTGCCAGCAGTTACCTCGGGCAGACGGAGGGCTACACCTTC | CASSYLGQTEGYTF | - | TRBV6-6 | - | TRBJ1-2
TGTGCCAGCAGTTTATCGTCAGGGGCGAGGGGCGGGCAGTACTTC | CASSLSSGARGGQYF | - | TRBV27 | - | TRBJ2-7
TGTGCCAGCAGACCAAACTCCGATCAGCCCCAGCATTTT | CASRPNSDQPQHF | - | TRBV6-5 | - | TRBJ1-5
TGCGCCAGCAGCGCCCACAGGTCTAGCTCCTACGAGCAGTACTTC | CASSAHRSSSYEQYF | - | TRBV4-3 | - | TRBJ2-7
TGTGCCAGCAGCTTAGGTCCCCGGAAACCGGGTGAGCAGTACTTC | CASSLGPRKPGEQYF | - | TRBV7-3 | - | TRBJ2-7
TGTGCCAGCAGCGCCTCGGGGTCATTTCACAATGAGCAGTTCTTC | CASSASGSFHNEQFF | - | TRBV7-6 | - | TRBJ2-1
TGTGCATCGGGGGGAAACACCATATATTTT | CASGGNTIYF | - | TRBV7-8 | - | TRBJ1-3
TGTGCCAGCAACGGGGCGGGAGTAGTTTACAATGAGCAGTTCTTC | CASNGAGVVYNEQFF | - | TRBV2 | TRBD2 | TRBJ2-1
TGTGCCAGCAGCTTAACTAGCGGGAGGGTAGAGACCCAGTACTTC | CASSLTSGRVETQYF | - | TRBV7-6 | TRBD2 | TRBJ2-5